This T cell receptor beta chain is drawn from a study of T cells in localized non-small cell lung cancer. Study-level findings and limits: It remains possible that heterogeneity exists, since only one tumor region was sequenced. Uninvolved adjacent lung, not tumor, had the highest T cell clonality.

Clones were read by immunoSEQ multiplex PCR, and TCRdb kept only the in-frame ones, dropping some. The repertoire holds almost 65,000 clones, roughly 90% seen once, with 1.5% to 2% in the top ten. Turning to this clone: Its antigen is not identified.

Trimming shortened V by 2 bases and J by 11 bases, and 13 bases separated the two germline ends. The CDR3 contains 13 residues. Germline V gene lookup returns CDR1 SGHVS and CDR2 FQNEAQ. This TCR derives from a woman aged 35 to 70 with stage I lung adenocarcinoma. Sequencing was performed on peripheral blood, taken before any cancer treatment. This chain links TRBV7-8 with TRBJ1-3; maybe TRBD1 (6 bases). CDR3 DNA sequence: TGTGCCAGCAGCTTATCGGGGGCGGAGTCCATATATTTT. Translation gives CASSLSGAESIYF.